Below are 16 T cell receptor beta chains sequenced from a single sample in a study of blood T cell repertoires in COVID-19. Sequenced by immunoSEQ multiplex PCR; TCRdb stores in-frame clones only, minus some. The table shows fewer than 250,000 clones, with 88% occurring only once. Sequencing was done on a sample of peripheral blood. The receptors here all came from a woman between 55 and 75 years old with acute or convalescent COVID-19.

The gene calls are TRBV5-1 and TRBJ2-2, with 7 bases that match TRBD2. The J segment lost 7 bases and the V segment lost 0 bases, leaving 9 bases of the junction unmatched. The germline V gene encodes CDR1 SGHRS and CDR2 YFSETQ. This CDR3 contains 16 residues. DNA of the CDR3: TGCGCCAGCAGCTTGGCCAGCGGGGTATTGATCGGGGAGCTGTTTTTT. Its translation: CASSLASGVLIGELFF.

The rearrangement uses TRBV28 and TRBJ1-5; D is ambiguous. This CDR3 has 16 residues. In germline, CDR1 is MDHEN, CDR2 SYDVKM. V was pared by 5 bases and J by 0 bases, with 14 bases between. For the CDR3, the DNA is TGTGCCAGCAGTCCGCTTCCCAGTTATAGCAATCAGCCCCAGCATTTT. This encodes CASSPLPSYSNQPQHF.

The genes are TRBV7-8 and TRBJ2-3; 9 positions match TRBD2. With V trimmed by 4 bases and J by 5 bases, 10 bases remained unmatched. The CDR3 extends over 16 amino acids. The V gene's germline CDR1 is SGHVS and CDR2 FQNEAQ. CDR3 sequence reads: CASSSYSGRKRDTQYF. The CDR3 DNA follows: TGTGCCAGCAGCTCTTATAGCGGGAGAAAACGAGATACGCAGTATTTT.

With respect to this clone: Other DNA sequences in this specimen translate into the identical CDR3. V and J are TRBV5-1 and TRBJ1-1, with a weak D call TRBD1 (6 bases). The CDR3 contains 14 residues. Germline V gene lookup returns CDR1 SGHRS and CDR2 YFSETQ. Trimming took off 0 bases at V and 2 bases at J, with 8 bases between the two ends. The CDR3 DNA follows: TGCGCCAGCAGCTTGGAACAGGGAAACACTGAAGCTTTCTTT. The encoded protein is CASSLEQGNTEAFF.

This sequence joins TRBV7-2 and TRBJ2-7; D unresolved. V lost 3 bases and J lost 4, with 4 bases in between. The CDR3 sequence is 11 residues long. Per germline, CDR1 SGHTA and CDR2 FQGNSA. CDR3 DNA sequence: TGTGCCAGCAGCTTCAGTTACGAGCAGTACTTC. Translated: CASSFSYEQYF.

The CDR3, as DNA: TGTGCCTGGAGTCCTAGGGGAATGAGCAATCAGCCCCAGCATTTT. This gives the protein CAWSPRGMSNQPQHF. This chain uses TRBV30 with TRBJ1-5; perhaps TRBD1 as D (5 bases). This CDR3 spans 15 amino acids. The germline V and J ends were trimmed by 2 bases and 1 base, with 12 bases remaining between them. The germline V gene has CDR1 GTSNPN and CDR2 SVGIG (reference sequence). Full variable domain (rest looked up from reference TRBV30 and TRBJ1-5): SQTIHQWPATLVQPVGSPLSLECTVEGTSNPNLYWYRQAAGRGLQLLFYSVGIGQISSEVPQNLSASRPQDRQFILSSKKLLLSDSGFYLCAWSPRGMSNQPQHFGDGTRLSIL.

The V and J genes are TRBV5-1 and TRBJ1-1; 10 positions agree with TRBD1. With 5 bases clipped from V and 5 bases from J, the junction kept 6 bases outside the gene matches. The CDR3 contains 14 residues. Germline values: CDR1 SGHRS, CDR2 YFSETQ. The CDR3 reads CASSLGQGETEAFF. For the CDR3, the DNA is TGCGCCAGCAGTTTAGGACAGGGGGAGACTGAAGCTTTCTTT.

This chain links TRBV5-1 with TRBJ2-4, with D uncertain. From germline, CDR1 is SGHRS and CDR2 YFSETQ. V dropped 7 bases and J dropped 8 bases, with 16 bases sitting between them. This CDR3 spans 13 amino acids. CDR3 nucleotides: TGCGCCAGCTCGATTTCCAGGTTGGACATTCAGTACTTC. Residues: CASSISRLDIQYF.

V is TRBV6-6 and J is TRBJ2-3; possibly TRBD2 for D (5 bases). The germline V and J ends were trimmed by 4 bases and 2 bases, with 10 bases remaining between them. CDR1 and CDR2 from the germline V gene are MNHNY and SVGAGI (reference sequence). The CDR3 spans 14 residues. The CDR3 DNA is TGTGCCAGCAGTTGGACTGGCCCCACAGATACGCAGTATTTT. It codes for CASSWTGPTDTQYF.

This clone was recorded a few times. The rearrangement uses TRBV9 and TRBJ2-1; 10 positions agree with TRBD2. Germline CDR1 reads SGDLS; CDR2 reads YYNGEE. The CDR3 extends over 17 amino acids. The J segment lost 5 bases and the V segment lost 1 base, leaving 9 bases of the junction unmatched. The CDR3 sequence: CASSVLAGGYTHNEQFF. In nucleotides, the CDR3 is TGTGCCAGCAGCGTATTAGCGGGGGGATATACCCACAATGAGCAGTTCTTC.

The V gene is TRBV6-2 or TRBV6-3, the J gene TRBJ2-1; TRBD2 agrees at 8 bases. In germline, CDR1 is MNHEY, CDR2 SVGEGT. V gave up 0 bases and J gave up 5 bases; unmatched junction bases: 6. The CDR3 totals 16 residues. CDR3 bases: TGTGCCAGCAGTTACTCGAGTAGCGGGAACAACAATGAGCAGTTCTTC. Translated, it gives CASSYSSSGNNNEQFF.

The chain recombines TRBV5-1 with TRBJ1-3, with D uncertain. V lost 1 base, J lost 0 bases, and 5 bases lay in between. The CDR3 is made up of 14 amino acids. Germline V gives CDR1 SGHRS, CDR2 YFSETQ. CDR3 bases: TGCGCCAGCAGCTTGAGGAGCTCTGGAAACACCATATATTTT. This sequence encodes CASSLRSSGNTIYF.

The CDR3 is CASSHKKGQGTYNSPLHF. CDR3 nucleotide sequence: TGTGCCAGCAGTCATAAGAAGGGACAGGGGACCTATAATTCACCCCTCCACTTT. The chain links TRBV25-1 to TRBJ1-6; 10 nucleotides match TRBD1. The V segment lost 5 bases and the J segment 2 bases; nucleotides outside the gene matches: 9. CDR3 length equals 18 residues. CDR1 is MGHDK and CDR2 is SYGVNS in the germline V gene.

The chain uses TRBV11-2 and TRBJ2-1; D remains unclear. Germline V gene sequence: CDR1 SGHAT, CDR2 FQNNGV. This CDR3 is 11 amino acids long. V lost 3 bases, J lost 8 bases, and 5 bases lay in between. DNA of the CDR3: TGTGCCAGCAGCTTCGGGTATGAGCAGTTCTTC. Amino acids: CASSFGYEQFF.

The chain has TRBV25-1 and TRBJ1-1; 10 bases fit TRBD1. Germline CDR1 is MGHDK and CDR2 is SYGVNS. CDR3 size: 14 residues. Trimming removed 2 bases from V and 3 bases from J; junction bases left unmatched: 0. This CDR3 reads CASSEGQGDTEAFF. CDR3 sequence (DNA): TGTGCCAGCAGTGAAGGACAGGGGGACACTGAAGCTTTCTTT.

This chain joins TRBV18 and TRBJ2-2; no firm D call. This CDR3 spans 15 amino acids. Germline lookup yields CDR1 KGHSH and CDR2 LQKENI. V lost 3 bases and J 6 bases, leaving 14 bases between the germline ends. The chain's CDR3 is CASSPGQWAAGELFF. The CDR3 DNA is TGTGCCAGCTCACCCGGCCAATGGGCTGCCGGGGAGCTGTTTTTT. The variable domain in full, with the rest retrieved from reference TRBV18 and TRBJ2-2, is NAGVMQNPRHLVRRRGQEARLRCSPMKGHSHVYWYRQLPEEGLKFMVYLQKENIIDESGMPKERFSAEFPKEGPSILRIQQVVRGDSAAYFCASSPGQWAAGELFFGEGSRLTVL.